This TCR beta chain was sequenced during a study of cytomegalovirus exposure and HLA in healthy donors. Findings of the study overall: CMV serostatus was the only recorded immune exposure for donors. It was about 150 TCR beta chains that were listed as cytomegalovirus-associated. Per a prior analysis, the majority of TCR beta V segments were productive roughly 90% or roughly 30% of the time. A likely sequencing artifact accounted for one observed cluster of highly shared sequence variants.

In the PCR, 60 Vbeta and 13 Jbeta primers were used. Repertoires were generated with immunoSEQ multiplex PCR, while TCRdb's copy carries only in-frame clones and drops some. The sample shows 150,000 to 200,000 clones, 77% of them seen only once. Concerning this clone itself: Its matching antigen is unknown. Relative to the germline gene, one junction end is altered; a read error may explain this.

The CDR3 has 15 amino acids. Germline V CDR1 and CDR2: SEHNR, FQNEAQ (reference sequence). The sample was PBMCs. The receptor was isolated from a woman aged 30 to 39 in good health and CMV-seronegative. The chain links TRBV7-9 to TRBJ2-3, with a weak D call TRBD2 (5 bases). The CDR3 nucleotides read TGTGCCAGCAGCCCCATGAGGCCGGAGGCCGATACGCAATATTTT. Residues: CASSPMRPEADTQYF.